This note documents a single T cell receptor (beta chain) sequence. The antigen remains undetermined. CDR1 GTSNPN and CDR2 SVGIG come from the germline V gene (reference sequence). Trimming removed 6 bases at V and 7 bases at J, with 9 bases between. The CDR3 is made up of 10 amino acids. The data were obtained in a study of CD8+ T cells in alopecia areata. Study overall: Oral tofacitinib, 5 to 10 mg twice daily, was given in an open-label trial. Findings of the study overall: An increase in clonality over normal scalp was evident in lesional scalp, especially alopecia totalis/universalis. Links between baseline CD8+ expansion and response need larger treated cohorts.

Documented treatment: oral pan-JAK inhibitor, 5-10 mg twice daily. Specimens obtained from alopecia areata patients comprised lesional scalp punch biopsies and peripheral blood. cDNA reverse transcribed from extracted RNA served as the sequencing template. Only in-frame clones appear in the TCRdb table, and some are missing; sequencing was by immunoSEQ multiplex PCR. The data contain approximately 300,000 clones, nearly 60% of them singletons. The origin of this receptor is a human donor with alopecia areata. The chain combines TRBV30 with TRBJ1-1; D is perhaps TRBD1 (6 bases). The input for sequencing was CD4+ T cells sorted from blood, taken at week 24, from a patient treated with tofacitinib. The CDR3 DNA follows: TGTGCCTGTCGACAGGTTGAAGCTTTCTTT. It specifies CACRQVEAFF.